This T cell receptor (beta chain) was captured in a study of blood T cell repertoires in COVID-19. Study at large: Sample material is recorded as cDNA or gDNA derived from T cells, B-cell-depleted T cells, or PBMCs.

Participant-reported clinical history was the basis for cohort assignment. For recovered donors of Cohort 3, there were two negative PCRs, clearance, or symptom resolution. Sequencing used immunoSEQ multiplex PCR; TCRdb keeps in-frame clones, though not all of them. This sample has around 130,000 clones, with 80% to 85% found just once. Germline loops: CDR1 SEHNR, CDR2 FQNEAQ (reference sequence). Trimming cost V 5 bases and J 0 bases, with 8 bases left between them. CDR3 length: 15 residues. The specimen sequenced was PBMCs or T cells enriched from blood (not recorded which). The V call is TRBV7-9, the J call TRBJ2-6; no reliable D call. The source is a woman aged 30 to 39 who had recovered from COVID-19. The CDR3 sequence is CASSHRSSGANVLTF. The CDR3 DNA sequence: TGTGCCAGCAGCCACAGATCCTCTGGGGCCAACGTCCTGACTTTC.